This T cell receptor (beta chain) derives from a study of OX40 agonist ivuxolimab in advanced cancers. Study overall: The dose-escalation group included hepatocellular carcinoma, melanoma, renal cell carcinoma and head and neck cancer. Study-level points and caveats: Mean expanded clone counts were higher in CD8+ than CD4+ T cells. The authors also found low normalized T-cell clonal expansion in some nonresponders.

From germline, CDR1 is LNHDA and CDR2 SQIVND (reference sequence). The CDR3 sequence is 15 residues long. J lost 3 bases, V lost 5 bases, and 7 bases had no gene match. Only in-frame clones appear in the TCRdb table, and some are missing; sequencing was by immunoSEQ multiplex PCR. The data hold some 35,000 clones, with 85% to 90% observed a single time. A remark on this clone: What it recognizes is unknown.

This receptor was identified in an adult with an advanced solid tumor such as melanoma, head and neck, liver or kidney cancer. The V and J genes are TRBV19 and TRBJ2-3; 8 bases are a match to TRBD1. The material sequenced was CD4+ or CD8+ T cells sorted from blood, taken in a trial of the OX40 agonist ivuxolimab. The chain's CDR3 is CASSVDRVRTDTQYF. Here the CDR3 DNA reads TGTGCCAGTAGTGTGGACAGGGTGCGGACAGATACGCAGTATTTT. Filled out from reference TRBV19 and TRBJ2-3, the complete variable domain reads DGGITQSPKYLFRKEGQNVTLSCEQNLNHDAMYWYRQDPGQGLRLIYYSQIVNDFQKGDIAEGYSVSREKKESFPLTVTSAQKNPTAFYLCASSVDRVRTDTQYFGPGTRLTVL.